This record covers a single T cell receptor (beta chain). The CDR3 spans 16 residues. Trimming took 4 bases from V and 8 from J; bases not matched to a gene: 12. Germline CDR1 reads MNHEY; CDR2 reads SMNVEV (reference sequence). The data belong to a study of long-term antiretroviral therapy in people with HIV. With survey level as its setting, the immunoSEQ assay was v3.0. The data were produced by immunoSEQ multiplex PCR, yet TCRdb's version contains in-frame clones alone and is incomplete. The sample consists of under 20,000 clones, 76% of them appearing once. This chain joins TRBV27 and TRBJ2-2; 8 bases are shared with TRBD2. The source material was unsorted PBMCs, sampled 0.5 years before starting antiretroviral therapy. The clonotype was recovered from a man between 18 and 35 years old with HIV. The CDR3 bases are TGTGCCAGCAGTTCCCGGGTTAGCGGGGTTTCGGGGGAGCTGTTTTTT. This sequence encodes CASSSRVSGVSGELFF.